The 20 T cell receptor beta chains given below trace back to one sample, sequenced in a study of T cell responses to AZD1222 COVID-19 vaccine. Libraries were prepared by immunoSEQ multiplex PCR; TCRdb keeps only in-frame clonotypes and omits some of them. Altogether 170,000 or so clones are present, just over 90% being singletons, with the ten largest covering roughly 3.1%. The starting material was peripheral blood, obtained on day 0 of AZD1222 vaccination. The receptor set was obtained from an adult in good health.

The rearrangement uses TRBV7-3 and TRBJ2-2; a weak D match, TRBD1 (6 bases). From germline, CDR1 is SGHTA and CDR2 FQGTGA. The CDR3 is 14 residues long. V dropped 3 bases and J dropped 8 bases, with 13 bases sitting between them. The DNA of the CDR3 is TGTGCCAGCAGCTTCGCCAGGGGTTCAGGGGAGCTGTTTTTT. Protein sequence: CASSFARGSGELFF. The entire variable domain, with the rest obtained from reference TRBV7-3 and TRBJ2-2, is as follows: GAGVSQTPSNKVTEKGKYVELRCDPISGHTALYWYRQSLGQGPEFLIYFQGTGAADDSGLPNDRFFAVRPEGSVSTLKIQRTERGDSAVYLCASSFARGSGELFFGEGSRLTVL.

The chain has TRBV27 and TRBJ2-2; 7 nucleotides align to TRBD2. The CDR3 consists of 14 residues. Germline V gives CDR1 MNHEY, CDR2 SMNVEV (reference sequence). J was trimmed by 5 bases and V by 6 bases; bases with no gene match: 6. The CDR3 region has the DNA TGTGCCAGCAGCCTTCTCGGGGGGACCGGGGAGCTGTTTTTT. Translated: CASSLLGGTGELFF.

This sequence joins TRBV3-1 (or the pseudogene TRBV3-2) and TRBJ2-3; 7 bases align to TRBD2. The CDR3 is 16 amino acids. Germline trimming cut 4 bases from V and 0 bases from J; bases unmatched to any gene: 7. Germline V gives CDR1 LGHDT, CDR2 YNNKEL (reference sequence). For the CDR3, the DNA is TGTGCCAGCAGCCCCCAGCGGGGATCTAGCACAGATACGCAGTATTTT. Translation: CASSPQRGSSTDTQYF.

The chain is built from TRBV27 and TRBJ1-5, with no clear D. This CDR3 region has 13 residues. Trimming stripped 5 bases from V and 7 bases from J, with 12 bases between. The germline gives CDR1 MNHEY, CDR2 SMNVEV (reference sequence). The CDR3 region has the DNA TGTGCCAGCAGTCCCTTGGTGGGGCAGCCCCAGCATTTT. Translating it yields CASSPLVGQPQHF.

The chain links TRBV2 to TRBJ1-4, with D hard to call. Trimming took 4 bases from V and 3 from J, leaving 9 bases between them. The germline CDR1 and CDR2 sequences are SNHLY and FYNNEI. This CDR3 spans 14 amino acids. CDR3 region: CASSVTLANEKLFF. CDR3 DNA: TGTGCCAGCAGTGTTACGCTTGCTAATGAAAAACTGTTTTTT.

The V and J genes are TRBV4-2 and TRBJ2-2; D tentatively reads TRBD1 or TRBD2 (6 bases each). This CDR3 has 16 amino acids. The V end lost 1 base, the J end lost 0 bases, and 9 bases lay between the germline ends. Looked up from germline, CDR1 is LGHNA and CDR2 is YNFKEQ. Here the CDR3 reads CASSQVGGTNTGELFF. The DNA of the CDR3 is TGTGCCAGCAGCCAAGTAGGGGGGACGAACACCGGGGAGCTGTTTTTT.

The J gene is TRBJ2-5, the V gene TRBV12-3 or TRBV12-4, with 7 bases fitting TRBD1. This CDR3 comprises 13 residues. Trimming removed 5 bases from V and 1 base from J; junction bases left unmatched: 1. DNA for the CDR3: TGTGCCAGCAGTGGGACAGTCCAAGAGACCCAGTACTTC. Translated, it gives CASSGTVQETQYF.

The chain is built from TRBV9 and TRBJ2-5, with D maybe TRBD2 (5 bases). Trimming stripped 4 bases from V and 2 bases from J, with 24 bases between. This CDR3 contains 18 residues. Germline V gene lookup returns CDR1 SGDLS and CDR2 YYNGEE. Here the CDR3 reads CASSRPRKPTSGQETQYF. The CDR3 nucleotides are TGTGCCAGCAGCCGACCGCGTAAACCGACCTCGGGGCAAGAGACCCAGTACTTC.

The chain recombines TRBV19 with TRBJ1-2, with D maybe TRBD1 (5 bases). The CDR3 has 14 amino acids. V was trimmed by 6 bases and J by 1 base, leaving 12 bases between them. CDR1 is LNHDA, CDR2 SQIVND, per germline (reference sequence). The DNA for the CDR3 is TGTGCCAGTAGCCCCGAGACAGATAACTATGGCTACACCTTC. This gives the protein CASSPETDNYGYTF. Using reference TRBV19 and TRBJ1-2 for the parts outside the CDR3, the full variable domain is DGGITQSPKYLFRKEGQNVTLSCEQNLNHDAMYWYRQDPGQGLRLIYYSQIVNDFQKGDIAEGYSVSREKKESFPLTVTSAQKNPTAFYLCASSPETDNYGYTFGSGTRLTVV.

The chain employs TRBV30 and TRBJ1-5; tentative D call: TRBD1 (5 bases). This CDR3 has 15 residues. Germline V gene lookup returns CDR1 GTSNPN and CDR2 SVGIG (reference sequence). Trimming left V 2 bases short and J 1 base short, with 12 bases between. This CDR3 reads CAWSRDRGSNQPQHF. The CDR3 nucleotides read TGTGCCTGGAGTAGGGATCGGGGGAGCAATCAGCCCCAGCATTTT.

The rearrangement uses TRBV27 and TRBJ1-2; no clear D. The ends were cut back, 8 bases at V and 0 bases at J, with 16 bases in the middle. Germline CDR1 MNHEY, CDR2 SMNVEV (reference sequence). This CDR3 has 15 amino acids. The CDR3, as DNA: TGTGCCAGCCTTCCTCACCTGTTTTCTAACTATGGCTACACCTTC. This sequence encodes CASLPHLFSNYGYTF.

CDR3 sequence reads: CASTLGGTMRPGANVLTF. The CDR3 DNA sequence: TGTGCCAGCACCCTGGGCGGGACGATGAGGCCTGGGGCCAACGTCCTGACTTTC. V usage is TRBV5-4 and J usage is TRBJ2-6; a weak D match, TRBD2 (6 bases). The V end was cut by 6 bases, the J end by 2 bases, with 21 bases between. This CDR3 region has 18 residues. Germline CDR1 is SGHNT and CDR2 is YYREEE (reference sequence).

V and J are TRBV7-2 and TRBJ1-2; TRBD1 matches 7 bases. The ends lost 6 bases at V and 5 bases at J; junction bases unmatched: 12. This CDR3 spans 15 amino acids. The germline V gene encodes CDR1 SGHTA and CDR2 FQGNSA. CDR3 in amino acids: CASRPYATGVYGYTF. The CDR3 coding sequence is TGTGCCAGCAGGCCATATGCAACAGGGGTTTATGGCTACACCTTC.

This sequence joins TRBV2 and TRBJ1-2; 7 nucleotides align to TRBD1. The CDR3 is made up of 15 amino acids. V shed 1 base and J 1 base; nucleotides not matched to a gene: 3. Per the germline V gene, CDR1 is SNHLY and CDR2 is FYNNEI. The CDR3 here is CASSEDRGINYGYTF. In DNA form, the CDR3 reads TGTGCCAGCAGTGAAGACAGGGGCATTAACTATGGCTACACCTTC.

The rearrangement joins TRBV25-1 to TRBJ2-7; D call uncertain. The CDR3 spans 14 residues. V dropped 2 bases and J dropped 2 bases, with 10 bases sitting between them. Germline V gene data show CDR1 as MGHDK and CDR2 as SYGVNS. This CDR3 reads CASSESQVPYEQYF. For the CDR3, the DNA is TGTGCCAGCAGTGAAAGCCAGGTACCCTACGAGCAGTACTTC.

J is TRBJ1-6 and V is TRBV2; D is perhaps TRBD1 (6 bases). The CDR3 extends over 15 amino acids. Trimming pared 3 bases from V and 7 bases from J, leaving 13 bases between. CDR1 and CDR2 from the germline V gene are SNHLY and FYNNEI. Here the CDR3 DNA reads TGTGCCAGCAGTGAGCGGGGGCGAGGGAATTCACCCCTCCACTTT. Its translation: CASSERGRGNSPLHF.

This clone occurred a few times. The chain couples TRBV19 to TRBJ2-2, with TRBD2 matching over 8 bases. The CDR3 consists of 14 residues. Germline loops: CDR1 LNHDA, CDR2 SQIVND (reference sequence). V was pared by 10 bases and J by 1 base, with 5 bases of the junction left unmatched. The CDR3 coding sequence is TGTGCCACGCAGCGGGGGAGGAACACCGGGGAGCTGTTTTTT. Translated: CATQRGRNTGELFF.

This chain links TRBV4-1 with TRBJ2-7, with 11 bases identical to TRBD1. The germline V gene has CDR1 MGHRA and CDR2 YSYEKL. Germline trimming cut 5 bases from V and 5 bases from J; bases unmatched to any gene: 11. The CDR3 covers 16 residues. As DNA, the CDR3 is TGCGCCAGCAGCTACACAATTGGACAGGGGGCCCACGAGCAGTACTTC. This translates into CASSYTIGQGAHEQYF.

The chain recombines TRBV5-1 with TRBJ2-3, with TRBD2 matching over 8 bases. The CDR3 covers 14 residues. Germline trimming cut 0 bases from V and 10 bases from J; bases unmatched to any gene: 7. The germline gives CDR1 SGHRS, CDR2 YFSETQ. The CDR3 loop is CASSLALAGGAQYF. The DNA of the CDR3 is TGCGCCAGCAGCTTGGCCCTAGCGGGTGGAGCGCAGTATTTT.

The CDR3 nucleotides read TGTGCCAGCAGCTTGGTACTGGTGACGCGGGCTAACTATGGCTACACCTTC. Protein sequence: CASSLVLVTRANYGYTF. J is TRBJ1-2 and V is TRBV5-5; D remains unclear. The CDR3 is made up of 17 amino acids. The ends were cut back, 0 bases at V and 0 bases at J, with 15 bases in the middle. Germline CDR1 and CDR2: SGHKS and YYEKEE (reference sequence).